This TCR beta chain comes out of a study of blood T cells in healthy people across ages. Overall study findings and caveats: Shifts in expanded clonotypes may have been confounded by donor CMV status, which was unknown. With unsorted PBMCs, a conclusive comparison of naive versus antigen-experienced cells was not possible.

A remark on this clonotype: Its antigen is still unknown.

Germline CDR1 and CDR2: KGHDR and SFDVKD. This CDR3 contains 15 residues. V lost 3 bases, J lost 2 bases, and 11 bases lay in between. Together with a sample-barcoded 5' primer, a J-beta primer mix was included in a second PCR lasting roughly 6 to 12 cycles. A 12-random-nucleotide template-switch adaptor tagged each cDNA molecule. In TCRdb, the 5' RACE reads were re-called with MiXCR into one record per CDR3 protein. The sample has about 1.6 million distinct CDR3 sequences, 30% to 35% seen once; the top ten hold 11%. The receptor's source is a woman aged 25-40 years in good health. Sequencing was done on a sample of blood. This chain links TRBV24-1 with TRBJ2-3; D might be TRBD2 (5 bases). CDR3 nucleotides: TGTGCCACCAGTGATGCCGGGGAATTCACAGATACGCAGTATTTT. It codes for CATSDAGEFTDTQYF.